These 5 T cell receptor beta chains were sequenced from one sample in a study of breast tumors, draining lymph nodes, adjacent tissues. One entry per CDR3 protein results from TCRdb running MiXCR on the multiplex PCR reads. Among over 20,000 distinct CDR3 sequences listed, approximately 32% were seen once. Sequenced sample: breast tumor tissue. The receptors here all came from a female donor with breast cancer. Some clones in this sample may be carry-over from other donors' samples.

This clonotype was found many times. The V call is TRBV19, the J call TRBJ2-5; 7 nucleotides agree with TRBD2. The CDR3 has 13 amino acids. Germline CDR1 LNHDA, CDR2 SQIVND (reference sequence). J was trimmed by 7 bases and V by 3 bases; bases with no gene match: 5. CDR3 in DNA: TGTGCCAGTAGTATTGCGGGGGTACGGACCCAGTACTTC. Protein: CASSIAGVRTQYF.

By share, this clonotype counts as medium-sized (0.01 to 0.1%). The chain is built from TRBV6-6 and TRBJ1-5; D ambiguous. Germline V gives CDR1 MNHNY, CDR2 SVGAGI (reference sequence). The ends were cut back, 8 bases at V and 5 bases at J, with 19 bases in the middle. CDR3 size: 15 residues. Written as DNA, the CDR3 is TGTGCCAGCGGAGAAGGGCCAAAACGGGATCAGCCCCAGCATTTT. Translation: CASGEGPKRDQPQHF.

This clonotype was seen ten or more times. The chain has TRBV20-1 and TRBJ2-2; 11 bases agree with TRBD1. Germline values: CDR1 DFQATT, CDR2 SNEGSKA (reference sequence). J lost 4 bases, V lost 4 bases, and 5 bases had no gene match. The CDR3 has 15 amino acids. This CDR3 reads CSATTGQGGTGELFF. CDR3 DNA: TGCAGTGCTACCACGGGACAGGGGGGCACCGGGGAGCTGTTTTTT.

The rearrangement uses TRBV5-1 and TRBJ1-1; 7 bases are shared with TRBD1. V was clipped by 0 bases and J by 6 bases; unmatched bases: 8. The CDR3 has 15 amino acids. The V gene's germline CDR1 is SGHRS and CDR2 YFSETQ. As DNA, the CDR3 is TGCGCCAGCAGCTTGGACGGGAAGGGGGCGGCTGAAGCTTTCTTT. It specifies CASSLDGKGAAEAFF.

This clonotype was seen ten or more times. This chain uses TRBV28 with TRBJ1-4; D ambiguous. Germline V gene data show CDR1 as MDHEN and CDR2 as SYDVKM. Trimming took 3 bases from V and 8 from J, leaving 10 bases between them. The CDR3 loop spans 13 amino acids. CDR3 protein: CASSFGPTEKLFF. The CDR3 region has the DNA TGTGCCAGCAGTTTCGGGCCTACCGAAAAACTGTTTTTT.